This passage covers 12 T cell receptor beta chains from one sample sequenced in a study of long-term antiretroviral therapy in people with HIV (dated by TCRdb to the early 2020s). The immunoSEQ hsTCRB v3.0 assay was used at survey level resolution to sequence the TRB variable region. TCRdb limited this immuneACCESS table to in-frame rearrangements with V and J called. A share of clones is missing; checked studies link under half to unresolved V genes, and the rest is unexplained. This sample holds fewer than 45,000 clones; around 94% were observed only once. About 3.6% of the sample goes to the ten largest clones. Sample: unsorted PBMCs, taken 4.1 years after starting antiretroviral therapy. The source is a woman in her forties or fifties with HIV.

The genes are TRBV7-9 and TRBJ2-5, with 8 bases aligning to TRBD1. The germline V gene encodes CDR1 SEHNR and CDR2 FQNEAQ (reference sequence). Losses at the gene ends were 1 base for V and 2 bases for J; bases not matched to a gene: 6. The CDR3 sequence is 16 residues long. This chain's CDR3 is CASSLGAGGRQETQYF. CDR3 DNA: TGTGCCAGCAGCTTAGGGGCAGGGGGCCGTCAAGAGACCCAGTACTTC. Together with reference TRBV7-9 and TRBJ2-5, the CDR3 gives the full variable domain: DTGVSQNPRHKITKRGQNVTFRCDPISEHNRLYWYRQTLGQGPEFLTYFQNEAQLEKSRLLSDRFSAERPKGSFSTLEIQRTEQGDSAMYLCASSLGAGGRQETQYFGPGTRLLVL.

The chain couples TRBV7-2 to TRBJ1-2; D gene ambiguous. The germline V gene encodes CDR1 SGHTA and CDR2 FQGNSA. CDR3 length: 16 amino acids. V lost 0 bases, J lost 5 bases, and 16 bases lay in between. The CDR3 DNA follows: TGTGCCAGCAGCTTAGCGGGTTCGCGGCAGCTATATGGCTACACCTTC. Residues: CASSLAGSRQLYGYTF.

This clone was observed a single time. V and J are TRBV29-1 and TRBJ2-1; weak D call: TRBD1 (6 bases). The CDR3 covers 14 residues. V was trimmed by 7 bases and J by 4 bases, leaving 17 bases between them. In germline, CDR1 is SQVTM, CDR2 ANQGSEA. This CDR3 reads CSALPGQGYNEQFF. CDR3 nucleotides: TGCAGCGCTTTACCGGGACAAGGTTACAATGAGCAGTTCTTC.

The rearrangement uses TRBV7-9 and TRBJ2-3, with TRBD2 identical over 7 bases. V gave up 5 bases and J gave up 2 bases; unmatched junction bases: 7. Looked up from germline, CDR1 is SEHNR and CDR2 is FQNEAQ (reference sequence). The CDR3 runs to 15 residues. The CDR3 DNA follows: TGTGCCAGCAGCCGCCGGGGGGACCCCACAGATACGCAGTATTTT. It is translated as CASSRRGDPTDTQYF.

This clone was observed a single time. V gene TRBV2 combines with J gene TRBJ2-7; 9 bases map to TRBD1. This CDR3 contains 15 residues. Germline loops: CDR1 SNHLY, CDR2 FYNNEI. The junction had 9 bases not matched to a gene; V was cut back by 4 bases and J by 5 bases. The CDR3 DNA is TGTGCCAGCAGTGCCCCGGGACAGGGTTACAACGAGCAGTACTTC. It encodes CASSAPGQGYNEQYF.

The chain joins TRBV7-3 to TRBJ2-5; tentatively, D is TRBD1 (5 bases). V gave up 5 bases and J gave up 5 bases, with 12 bases separating them. Germline CDR1 SGHTA, CDR2 FQGTGA. The CDR3 sequence is 13 residues long. CDR3 in amino acids: CASSKGEKETQYF. In nucleotides, the CDR3 is TGTGCCAGCAGCAAAGGGGAAAAGGAGACCCAGTACTTC.

The chain carries TRBV30 and TRBJ1-2; D not certain. The CDR3 contains 14 residues. The V end lost 2 bases, the J end lost 1 base, and 11 bases lay between the germline ends. CDR1 and CDR2 from the germline V gene are GTSNPN and SVGIG (reference sequence). The CDR3 coding sequence is TGTGCCTGGAGTACGCAGCTTAGTAACTATGGCTACACCTTC. Translation gives CAWSTQLSNYGYTF.

The chain has TRBV7-2 and TRBJ2-7; 9 bases align to TRBD1. J gave up 5 bases and V 4 bases, and 9 bases lay outside the gene matches. This CDR3 has 15 amino acids. CDR1 and CDR2 from the germline V gene are SGHTA and FQGNSA. In DNA, the CDR3 is TGTGCCAGCAGCTCCGAAAGGACAGGGGCGAACGAGCAGTACTTC. As protein: CASSSERTGANEQYF.

This chain connects TRBV21-1 to TRBJ2-7; TRBD1 is taken as the D call from the table, unchecked against the DNA. TRBV21-1 is assigned pseudogene status. This CDR3 contains 14 residues. The CDR3 coding sequence is TGTGCCAGCACCAGGACACTAAGCTCCTACGAGCAGTACTTC. As protein: CASTRTLSSYEQYF.

The chain links TRBV6-6 to TRBJ2-3, with 9 bases lining up with TRBD2. The germline V gene has CDR1 MNHNY and CDR2 SVGAGI (reference sequence). The CDR3 has 15 residues. V shed 7 bases, J shed 0 bases, and the junction held 5 bases outside the gene matches. The CDR3 protein is CASTHSGGSTDTQYF. CDR3 nucleotides: TGTGCCAGCACCCATAGCGGGGGTAGCACAGATACGCAGTATTTT.

The chain recombines TRBV7-9 with TRBJ2-7; the D is unclear. From germline, CDR1 is SEHNR and CDR2 FQNEAQ (reference sequence). The CDR3 has 13 residues. V was shortened by 5 bases and J by 2 bases, with 10 bases between the two germline ends. The DNA for the CDR3 is TGTGCCAGCAGCCAAGAATTTCCCTACGAGCAGTACTTC. Translated: CASSQEFPYEQYF.

J is TRBJ1-1 and V is TRBV7-2; 7 nucleotides agree with TRBD1. V lost 1 base and J lost 11; bases outside the gene matches: 7. The CDR3 contains 13 residues. The germline V gene has CDR1 SGHTA and CDR2 FQGNSA. CDR3 loop: CASSLGLDRVAFF. The CDR3 bases are TGTGCCAGCAGCTTAGGGCTCGACAGGGTCGCTTTCTTT.